Each of the 26 T cell receptor beta chains below was sequenced from the same sample in a study of cytomegalovirus exposure and HLA in healthy donors. The PCR was carried out with 60 Vbeta primers and 13 Jbeta primers. Assay: immunoSEQ multiplex PCR; the TCRdb copy retains only in-frame clones and omits some. The data show some 130,000 clones, about 78% seen once. The sequenced material came from PBMCs. These receptors were taken from a man aged 50-59 years in good health and CMV-seropositive.

V and J are TRBV7-3 and TRBJ2-7, with 8 bases fitting TRBD1. Unmatched junction bases numbered 5, after V lost 0 bases and J lost 4 bases. The CDR3 sequence is 15 residues long. Germline CDR1 is SGHTA and CDR2 is FQGTGA. The CDR3 DNA reads TGTGCCAGCAGCTTAACAGACACAGGGGGTTACGAGCAGTACTTC. Translation: CASSLTDTGGYEQYF.

The V and J genes are TRBV29-1 and TRBJ1-1; D ambiguous. The V and J ends lost 3 bases and 8 bases respectively, with 13 bases between them. The CDR3 runs 12 residues. Germline assignment: CDR1 SQVTM and CDR2 ANQGSEA. CDR3 amino acids: CSVEAPPGEAFF. CDR3 DNA sequence: TGCAGCGTTGAGGCACCCCCGGGGGAAGCTTTCTTT.

The V gene is TRBV27, the J gene TRBJ1-2; D possibly corresponds to TRBD1 (5 bases). V lost 2 bases and J 8 bases, leaving 15 bases between the germline ends. This CDR3 has 14 amino acids. Germline V CDR1 and CDR2: MNHEY, SMNVEV (reference sequence). CDR3 DNA sequence: TGTGCCAGCAGTTTAAAGGACACTATGACGGGCTACACCTTC. Its protein is CASSLKDTMTGYTF.

The rearrangement links TRBV5-6 to TRBJ2-1; no clear D. This CDR3 spans 12 amino acids. The V and J ends lost 5 bases and 7 bases respectively, with 10 bases between them. Germline-derived CDR1 and CDR2 are SGHDT and YYEEEE. The CDR3 DNA reads as TGTGCCAGCAGGGCTGTGCGGAATGAGCAGTTCTTC. It is translated as CASRAVRNEQFF. Full variable domain (rest looked up from reference TRBV5-6 and TRBJ2-1): DAGVTQSPTHLIKTRGQQVTLRCSPKSGHDTVSWYQQALGQGPQFIFQYYEEEERQRGNFPDRFSGHQFPNYSSELNVNALLLGDSALYLCASRAVRNEQFFGPGTRLTVL.

This rearrangement joins TRBV11-3 to TRBJ2-3; perhaps TRBD2 as D (7 bases). The germline V gene has CDR1 SGHNT and CDR2 YENEEA. There are 15 residues in the CDR3. Trimming pared 0 bases from V and 3 bases from J, leaving 10 bases between. CDR3 amino acids: CASSLEGGRTDTQYF. In nucleotides, the CDR3 is TGTGCCAGCAGCTTAGAGGGGGGGCGGACAGATACGCAGTATTTT.

The chain joins TRBV7-9 to TRBJ1-6, with D maybe TRBD1 (5 bases). CDR1 and CDR2 (germline): SEHNR, FQNEAQ (reference sequence). This CDR3 spans 16 amino acids. Trimming pared 0 bases from V and 9 bases from J, leaving 15 bases between. The DNA for the CDR3 is TGTGCCAGCAGCTTAGCGGCGGCAGGGAGGGGTTCACCCCTCCACTTT. Its translation is CASSLAAAGRGSPLHF. Full variable domain (rest looked up from reference TRBV7-9 and TRBJ1-6): DTGVSQNPRHKITKRGQNVTFRCDPISEHNRLYWYRQTLGQGPEFLTYFQNEAQLEKSRLLSDRFSAERPKGSFSTLEIQRTEQGDSAMYLCASSLAAAGRGSPLHFGNGTRLTVT.

The V gene is TRBV4-3, the J gene TRBJ2-7, with 8 bases matching TRBD2. This CDR3 is 16 amino acids long. Germline V lookup: CDR1 LGHNA, CDR2 YSLEER. V gave up 0 bases and J gave up 0 bases; unmatched junction bases: 4. The CDR3: CASSQERSGSSYEQYF. Here the CDR3 DNA reads TGCGCCAGCAGCCAAGAACGGAGCGGGAGCTCCTACGAGCAGTACTTC.

The chain uses TRBV5-1 and TRBJ2-2; 9 positions match TRBD1. Trimming removed 4 bases from V and 3 bases from J; junction bases left unmatched: 4. The CDR3 length is 15 residues. Per the germline V gene, CDR1 is SGHRS and CDR2 is YFSETQ. The CDR3, as DNA: TGCGCCAGCAGCGCAGACAGGGGGGACACCGGGGAGCTGTTTTTT. It encodes CASSADRGDTGELFF.

The chain joins TRBV7-9 to TRBJ2-6; TRBD1 matches 8 bases. Germline-derived CDR1 and CDR2 are SEHNR and FQNEAQ (reference sequence). Trimming took 4 bases from V and 2 from J; bases not matched to a gene: 1. The CDR3 totals 15 residues. DNA of the CDR3: TGTGCCAGCAGCTCGGACAGGGCTGGGGCCAACGTCCTGACTTTC. It encodes CASSSDRAGANVLTF.

The rearrangement uses TRBV7-2 and TRBJ2-5, with D maybe TRBD1 (6 bases). The DNA matches TRBJ2-7 better at its end, which makes the J call doubtful. The germline V gene has CDR1 SGHTA and CDR2 FQGNSA. CDR3 length equals 13 residues. In DNA form, the CDR3 reads TGTGCCAGCAGCTTAGAACAGGGCTACGAGCAGTACTTC. It specifies CASSLEQGYEQYF.

The chain has TRBV16 and TRBJ2-1; 10 positions match TRBD2. The junction had 12 bases not matched to a gene; V was cut back by 4 bases and J by 9 bases. This CDR3 spans 16 amino acids. CDR1 and CDR2 (germline): KGHSY, FQNENV. In DNA, the CDR3 is TGTGCCAGCAGCCCCCTTGGGGCTAGCGGGGGCCTTGAGCAGTTCTTC. It specifies CASSPLGASGGLEQFF.

The genes are TRBV14 and TRBJ2-5; TRBD1 matches at 9 bases. The CDR3 runs 17 residues. V dropped 0 bases and J dropped 6; count of bases not matched to a gene: 11. Germline CDR1 and CDR2: SGHDN and FVKESK. CDR3 sequence reads: CASSQDHPGQGWQTQYF. CDR3 in DNA: TGTGCCAGCAGCCAAGATCATCCGGGACAGGGTTGGCAGACCCAGTACTTC.

This chain uses TRBV5-6 with TRBJ1-4; D might be TRBD1 (6 bases). Germline loops: CDR1 SGHDT, CDR2 YYEEEE. V was shortened by 2 bases and J by 4 bases, with 12 bases between the two germline ends. The CDR3 covers 15 residues. In DNA, the CDR3 is TGTGCCAGCAGCTTCAACAGGGATCTTAATGAAAAACTGTTTTTT. Translated: CASSFNRDLNEKLFF.

A remark on this clone: Germline and junction disagree at one end, which may indicate a read error. The chain is built from TRBV7-9 and TRBJ1-1; D remains unclear. Germline values: CDR1 SEHNR, CDR2 FQNEAQ (reference sequence). There are 12 residues in the CDR3. This chain's CDR3 is CSSSLSTREAFF. The CDR3 DNA reads as TGTTCCAGCAGCTTATCGACAAGGGAAGCTTTCTTT. The complete variable domain, with remaining parts taken from reference TRBV7-9 and TRBJ1-1, reads DTGVSQNPRHKITKRGQNVTFRCDPISEHNRLYWYRQTLGQGPEFLTYFQNEAQLEKSRLLSDRFSAERPKGSFSTLEIQRTEQGDSAMYLCSSSLSTREAFFGQGTRLTVV.

DNA of the CDR3: TGTGCCAGCAGAAGACAGACCGCAAACGTTTCACCCCTCCACTTT. Its translation is CASRRQTANVSPLHF. This chain joins TRBV6-1 and TRBJ1-6, with D tentatively TRBD1 (5 bases). Trimming removed 6 bases from V and 9 bases from J, with 18 bases in between. The CDR3 contains 15 residues. Germline assignment: CDR1 MNHNS and CDR2 SASEGT.

This clone was detected only a few times. V gene TRBV6-1 combines with J gene TRBJ2-1; D unresolved. The CDR3 is 14 amino acids. Between the trimmed V and J ends, which lost 2 bases and 4 bases, there was a span of 9 bases. The V gene's germline CDR1 is MNHNS and CDR2 SASEGT. The CDR3 sequence: CASSELTDYNEQFF. The CDR3 DNA follows: TGTGCCAGCAGTGAATTAACAGATTACAATGAGCAGTTCTTC.

This clone was recorded only once. The chain recombines TRBV2 with TRBJ2-5; TRBD1 matches at 10 bases. CDR1 and CDR2 (germline): SNHLY, FYNNEI. The J segment lost 4 bases and the V segment lost 6 bases, leaving 5 bases of the junction unmatched. The CDR3 is made up of 14 amino acids. CDR3 in DNA: TGTGCCAGCAGAGGGGACAGGGGCCCAGAGACCCAGTACTTC. This codes for CASRGDRGPETQYF.

Written as DNA, the CDR3 is TGTGCCAGTCAGGGTTCGAACACTGAAGCTTTCTTT. The encoded protein is CASQGSNTEAFF. This rearrangement joins TRBV6-1 to TRBJ1-1; a possible D gene is TRBD1 (5 bases). Trimming cost V 9 bases and J 1 base, with 9 bases left between them. This CDR3 spans 12 amino acids. Germline-derived CDR1 and CDR2 are MNHNS and SASEGT.

A single count supports this clone. This chain joins TRBV5-1 and TRBJ1-2, with D uncertain. Trimming cost V 0 bases and J 3 bases, with 9 bases left between them. This CDR3 is built from 14 residues. CDR1 and CDR2 (germline): SGHRS, YFSETQ. The CDR3 is CASSLGPGDYGYTF. The CDR3 bases are TGCGCCAGCAGCTTGGGACCGGGTGACTATGGCTACACCTTC. Full variable domain (remainder filled in from reference TRBV5-1 and TRBJ1-2): KAGVTQTPRYLIKTRGQQVTLSCSPISGHRSVSWYQQTPGQGLQFLFEYFSETQRNKGNFPGRFSGRQFSNSRSEMNVSTLELGDSALYLCASSLGPGDYGYTFGSGTRLTVV.

The chain carries TRBV9 and TRBJ1-2; TRBD1 might be the D (5 bases). The CDR3 has 12 amino acids. The ends were cut back, 1 base at V and 6 bases at J, with 7 bases in the middle. Germline V CDR1 and CDR2: SGDLS, YYNGEE. CDR3 sequence: CASSVPGDGYTF. The CDR3 nucleotides read TGTGCCAGCAGCGTACCGGGGGATGGCTACACCTTC.

This clone turned up a few times. This rearrangement joins TRBV4-2 to TRBJ1-1; 9 bases map to TRBD1. The ends lost 3 bases at V and 3 bases at J; junction bases unmatched: 5. The CDR3 runs to 15 residues. Germline CDR1 and CDR2: LGHNA and YNFKEQ. The CDR3 nucleotides read TGTGCCAGCAGCCAGGACAGGGGCTGGGACACTGAAGCTTTCTTT. It yields the protein CASSQDRGWDTEAFF.

V and J are TRBV7-2 and TRBJ2-3; 7 nucleotides line up with TRBD2. The germline CDR1 and CDR2 sequences are SGHTA and FQGNSA. This CDR3 is 15 amino acids long. V was pared by 5 bases and J by 4 bases, with 9 bases of the junction left unmatched. CDR3 amino acids: CASSPRRGGPDTQYF. CDR3 DNA: TGTGCCAGCAGCCCCCGCCGGGGAGGGCCAGATACGCAGTATTTT.

V gene TRBV7-8 combines with J gene TRBJ1-2; D gene unclear. Germline V gene lookup returns CDR1 SGHVS and CDR2 FQNEAQ. V lost 3 bases and J lost 3, with 5 bases in between. The CDR3 loop spans 12 amino acids. The CDR3 loop is CASSFADYGYTF. The CDR3 DNA reads TGTGCCAGCAGCTTCGCAGACTATGGCTACACCTTC.

In this sample, this clone turned up once. V gene TRBV5-4 combines with J gene TRBJ1-1; 7 bases map to TRBD1. The V gene's germline CDR1 is SGHNT and CDR2 YYREEE (reference sequence). CDR3 size: 16 residues. With V trimmed by 0 bases and J by 1 base, 6 bases remained unmatched. CDR3 in DNA: TGTGCCAGCAGCTTGGGGGCCGACAGGGCGAACACTGAAGCTTTCTTT. Its protein product is CASSLGADRANTEAFF. The full variable domain, in which reference TRBV5-4 and TRBJ1-1 provide the parts outside the CDR3, is ETGVTQSPTHLIKTRGQQVTLRCSSQSGHNTVSWYQQALGQGPQFIFQYYREEENGRGNFPPRFSGLQFPNYSSELNVNALELDDSALYLCASSLGADRANTEAFFGQGTRLTVV.

A few counts support this clone. J is TRBJ2-7 and V is TRBV6-5; maybe TRBD2 (5 bases). The CDR3 contains 16 residues. Germline values: CDR1 MNHEY, CDR2 SVGAGI. V was clipped by 4 bases and J by 5 bases, with 21 bases between them. The CDR3 here is CASSSLGVPKDHEQYF. The CDR3 nucleotides are TGTGCCAGCAGTTCCCTCGGGGTGCCTAAAGACCACGAGCAGTACTTC.

The chain combines TRBV4-2 with TRBJ1-5; perhaps TRBD1 as D (6 bases). There are 17 residues in the CDR3. Germline V lookup: CDR1 LGHNA, CDR2 YNFKEQ. Trimming removed 4 bases from V and 0 bases from J, with 16 bases in between. CDR3 region: CASSREGGQNSNQPQHF. CDR3 bases: TGTGCCAGCAGCCGGGAAGGCGGACAGAATAGCAATCAGCCCCAGCATTTT.